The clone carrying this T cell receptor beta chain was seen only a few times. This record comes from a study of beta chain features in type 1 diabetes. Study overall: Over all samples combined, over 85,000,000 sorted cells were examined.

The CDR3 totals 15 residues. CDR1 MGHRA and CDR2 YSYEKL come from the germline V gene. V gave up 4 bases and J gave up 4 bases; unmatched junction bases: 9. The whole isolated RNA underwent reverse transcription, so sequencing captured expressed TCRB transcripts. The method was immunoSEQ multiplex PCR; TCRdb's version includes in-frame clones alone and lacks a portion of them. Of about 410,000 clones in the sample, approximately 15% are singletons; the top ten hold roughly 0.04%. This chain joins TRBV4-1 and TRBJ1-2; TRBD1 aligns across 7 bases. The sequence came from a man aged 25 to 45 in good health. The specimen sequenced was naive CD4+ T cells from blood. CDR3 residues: CASSPRGGISYGYTF. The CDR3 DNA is TGCGCCAGCAGCCCCAGAGGGGGCATTAGCTATGGCTACACCTTC.